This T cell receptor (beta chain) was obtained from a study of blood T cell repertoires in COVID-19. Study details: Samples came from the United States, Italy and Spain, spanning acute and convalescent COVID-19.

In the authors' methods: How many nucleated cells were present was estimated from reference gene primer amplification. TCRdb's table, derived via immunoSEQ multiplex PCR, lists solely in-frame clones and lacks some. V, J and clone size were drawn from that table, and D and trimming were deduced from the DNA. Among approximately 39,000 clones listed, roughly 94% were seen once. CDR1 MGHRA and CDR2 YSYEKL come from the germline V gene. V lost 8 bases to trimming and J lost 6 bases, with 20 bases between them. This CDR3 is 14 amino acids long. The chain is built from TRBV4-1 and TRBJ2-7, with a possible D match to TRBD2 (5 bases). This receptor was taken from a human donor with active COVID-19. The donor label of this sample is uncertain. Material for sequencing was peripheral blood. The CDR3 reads CASSSTGELAEQYF. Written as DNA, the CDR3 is TGCGCCAGCTCTTCGACCGGGGAGTTGGCCGAGCAGTACTTC.